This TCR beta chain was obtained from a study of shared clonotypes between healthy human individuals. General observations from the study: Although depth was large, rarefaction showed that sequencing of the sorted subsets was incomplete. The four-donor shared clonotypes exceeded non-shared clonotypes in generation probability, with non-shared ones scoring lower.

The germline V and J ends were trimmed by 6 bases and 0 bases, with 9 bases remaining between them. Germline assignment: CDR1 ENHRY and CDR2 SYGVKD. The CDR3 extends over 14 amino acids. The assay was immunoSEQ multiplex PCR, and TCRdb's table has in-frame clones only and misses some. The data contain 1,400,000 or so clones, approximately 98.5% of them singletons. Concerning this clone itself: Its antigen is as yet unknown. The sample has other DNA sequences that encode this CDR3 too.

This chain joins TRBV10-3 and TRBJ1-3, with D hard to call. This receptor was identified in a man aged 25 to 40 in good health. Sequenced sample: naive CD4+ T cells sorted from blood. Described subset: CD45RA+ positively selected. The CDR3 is CAISTSSSGNTIYF. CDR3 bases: TGTGCCATCAGCACCTCAAGCTCTGGAAACACCATATATTTT.